What follows describes a single T cell receptor (beta chain). CDR1 and CDR2 (germline): MDHEN, SYDVKM. V lost 6 bases, J lost 7 bases, and 10 bases lay in between. The CDR3 contains 11 residues. The data stem from a study of T cell responses to AZD1222 COVID-19 vaccine. Profiled with immunoSEQ multiplex PCR; TCRdb holds only in-frame clones, not every one. The sample holds some 58,000 clones; 80% to 90% are singletons and the top ten take roughly 14%. The clonotype originates from an adult in good health. Here the sequenced sample was peripheral blood, taken on day 0 of AZD1222 vaccination. The chain employs TRBV28 and TRBJ2-7; D is uncertain. The CDR3 sequence is CASRDPREQYF. As DNA, the CDR3 is TGTGCCAGCAGAGACCCCCGGGAGCAGTACTTC.